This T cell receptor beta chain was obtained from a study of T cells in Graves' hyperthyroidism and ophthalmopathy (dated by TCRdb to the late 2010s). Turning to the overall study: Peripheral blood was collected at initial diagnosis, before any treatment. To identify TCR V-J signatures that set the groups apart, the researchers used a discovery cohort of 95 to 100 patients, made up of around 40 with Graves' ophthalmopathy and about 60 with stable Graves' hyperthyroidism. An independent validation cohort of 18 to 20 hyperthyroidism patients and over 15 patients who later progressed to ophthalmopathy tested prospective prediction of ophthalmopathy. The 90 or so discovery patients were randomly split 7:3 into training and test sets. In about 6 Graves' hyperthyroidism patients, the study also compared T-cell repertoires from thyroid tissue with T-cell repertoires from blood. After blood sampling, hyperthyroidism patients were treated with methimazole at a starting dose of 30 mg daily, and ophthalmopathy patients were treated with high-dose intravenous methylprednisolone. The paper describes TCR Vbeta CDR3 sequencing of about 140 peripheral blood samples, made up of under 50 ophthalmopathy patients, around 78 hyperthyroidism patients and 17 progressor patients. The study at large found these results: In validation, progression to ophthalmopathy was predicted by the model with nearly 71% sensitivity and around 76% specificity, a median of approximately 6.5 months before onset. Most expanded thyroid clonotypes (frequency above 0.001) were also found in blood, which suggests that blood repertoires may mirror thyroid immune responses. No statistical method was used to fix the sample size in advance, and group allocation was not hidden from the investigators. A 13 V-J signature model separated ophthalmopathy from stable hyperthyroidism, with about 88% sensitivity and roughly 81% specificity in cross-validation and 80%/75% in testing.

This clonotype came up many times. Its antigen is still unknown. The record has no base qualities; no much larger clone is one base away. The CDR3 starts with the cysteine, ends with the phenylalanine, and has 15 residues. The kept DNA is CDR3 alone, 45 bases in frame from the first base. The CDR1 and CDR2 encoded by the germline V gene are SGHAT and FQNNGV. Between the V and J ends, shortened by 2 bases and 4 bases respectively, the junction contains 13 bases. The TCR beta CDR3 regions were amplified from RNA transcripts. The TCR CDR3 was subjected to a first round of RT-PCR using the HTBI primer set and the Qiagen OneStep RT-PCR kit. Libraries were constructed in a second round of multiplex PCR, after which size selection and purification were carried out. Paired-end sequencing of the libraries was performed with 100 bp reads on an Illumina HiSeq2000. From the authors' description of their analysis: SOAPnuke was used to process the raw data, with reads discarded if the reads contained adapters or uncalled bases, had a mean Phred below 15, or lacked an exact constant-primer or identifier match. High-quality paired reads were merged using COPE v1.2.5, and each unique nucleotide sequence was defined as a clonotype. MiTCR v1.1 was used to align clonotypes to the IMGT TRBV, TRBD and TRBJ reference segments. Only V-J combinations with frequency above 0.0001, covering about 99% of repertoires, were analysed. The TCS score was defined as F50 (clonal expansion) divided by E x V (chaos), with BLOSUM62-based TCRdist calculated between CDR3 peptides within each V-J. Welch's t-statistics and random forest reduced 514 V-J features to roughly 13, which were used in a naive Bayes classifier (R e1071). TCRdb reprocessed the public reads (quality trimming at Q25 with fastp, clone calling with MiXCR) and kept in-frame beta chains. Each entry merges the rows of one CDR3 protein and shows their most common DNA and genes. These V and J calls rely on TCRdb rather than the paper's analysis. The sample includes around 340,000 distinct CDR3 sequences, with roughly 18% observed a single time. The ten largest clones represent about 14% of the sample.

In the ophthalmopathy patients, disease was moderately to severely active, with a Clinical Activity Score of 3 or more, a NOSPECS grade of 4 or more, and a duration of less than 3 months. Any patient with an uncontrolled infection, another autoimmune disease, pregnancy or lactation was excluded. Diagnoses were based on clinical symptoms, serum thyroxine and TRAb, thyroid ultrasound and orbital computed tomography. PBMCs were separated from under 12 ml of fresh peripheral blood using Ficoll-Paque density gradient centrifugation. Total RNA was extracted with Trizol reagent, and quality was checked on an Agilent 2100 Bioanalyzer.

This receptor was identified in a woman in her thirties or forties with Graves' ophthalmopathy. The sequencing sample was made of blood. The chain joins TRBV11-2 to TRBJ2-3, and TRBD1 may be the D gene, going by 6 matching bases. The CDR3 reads CASSLTGWASDTQYF. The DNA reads TGTGCCAGCAGCTTAACAGGGTGGGCCTCAGATACGCAGTATTTT.